One TCR beta chain is described in this entry. Per the original data handling: Reference gene primers were amplified, and this amplification served to estimate nucleated cell counts. Clones were sequenced by immunoSEQ multiplex PCR, and TCRdb holds only the in-frame ones, with some missing. D and trimming were read from the DNA, whereas the V and J calls and clone size are those reported in that table. Of 110,000 or so clones in the sample, 60% to 85% were seen once. The data were obtained in a study of blood T cell repertoires in COVID-19. Looking at the study overall: Whether acute or convalescent, the COVID-19 samples came from the United States, Italy and Spain. The cDNA or gDNA used as material had been derived from T cells, B-cell-depleted T cells, or PBMCs.

The CDR3 covers 14 residues. Trimming removed 7 bases from V and 6 bases from J; junction bases left unmatched: 5. The germline gives CDR1 LNHDA, CDR2 SQIVND (reference sequence). Sequencing used peripheral blood. The sequence was collected from a man between 65 and 85 years old with acute or convalescent COVID-19. The chain combines TRBV19 with TRBJ2-2, with 10 nucleotides matching TRBD1. As DNA, the CDR3 is TGTGCCAGTATCGAGGGACAGGGGCCCGGGGAGCTGTTTTTT. It specifies CASIEGQGPGELFF.